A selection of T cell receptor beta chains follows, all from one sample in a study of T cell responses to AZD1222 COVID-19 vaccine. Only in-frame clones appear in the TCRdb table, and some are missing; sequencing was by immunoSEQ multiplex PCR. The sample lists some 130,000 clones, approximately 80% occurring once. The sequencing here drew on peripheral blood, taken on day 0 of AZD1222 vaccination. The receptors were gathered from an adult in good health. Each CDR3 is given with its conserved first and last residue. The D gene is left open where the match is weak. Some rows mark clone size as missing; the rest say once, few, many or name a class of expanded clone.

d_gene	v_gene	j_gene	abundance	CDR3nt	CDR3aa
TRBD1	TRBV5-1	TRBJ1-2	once	TGCGCCAGCAGCGACAGGGGGAGCGGTGGCTACACCTTC	CASSDRGSGGYTF
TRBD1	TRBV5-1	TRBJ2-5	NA	TGCGCCAGCAGCTCGGGACAGCTACTACAAGAGACCCAGTACTTC	CASSSGQLLQETQYF
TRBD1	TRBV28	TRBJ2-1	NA	TGTGCCAGCAGAAGGGAACAGGGGGCGCAGAATGAGCAGTTCTTC	CASRREQGAQNEQFF
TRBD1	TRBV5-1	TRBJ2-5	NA	TGCGCCAGCAGCCCCTGGAAAGACAGGGACCCCCTCGAGACCCAGTACTTC	CASSPWKDRDPLETQYF
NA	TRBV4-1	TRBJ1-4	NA	TGCGCCAGCAGCCAAACCCTCCGGCAGGGTAGTCGTGAAAAACTGTTTTTT	CASSQTLRQGSREKLFF
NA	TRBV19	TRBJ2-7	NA	TGTGCCAGTAGTAAGTGGGGCCAGGGGACCCCTCGCGAGCAGTACTTC	CASSKWGQGTPREQYF
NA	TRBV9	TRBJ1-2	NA	TGTGCCAGCAGCGTAGCCCGACAGGACATAGGCTACACCTTC	CASSVARQDIGYTF
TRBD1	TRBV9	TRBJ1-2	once	TGTGCCAGCAGCTCTCGACCTATCGGGACAGGGGGTGGCTACACCTTC	CASSSRPIGTGGGYTF
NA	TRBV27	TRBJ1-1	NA	TGTGCCAGCAGTTTAGGGTGGCTGGCTGAAGCTTTCTTT	CASSLGWLAEAFF
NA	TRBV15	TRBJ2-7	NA	TGTGCCACCAGCAGGGGATCAGGGATAGGCGAGCAGTACTTC	CATSRGSGIGEQYF
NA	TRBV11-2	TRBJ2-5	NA	TGTGCCAGCAGCTTAGGTGGAGGGGGGAAGACCCAGTACTTC	CASSLGGGGKTQYF
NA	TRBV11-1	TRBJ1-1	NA	TGTGCCAGCAGCTTAGCGCTCACGACGAGCGACACTGAAGCTTTCTTT	CASSLALTTSDTEAFF
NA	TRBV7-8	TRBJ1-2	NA	TGTGCCAGCAGCTTAATCCAGGGAATTAACTATGGCTACACCTTC	CASSLIQGINYGYTF
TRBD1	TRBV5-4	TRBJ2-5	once	TGTGCCAGCAGCTCGCCGGGACAGGGGGTCCAAGAGACCCAGTACTTC	CASSSPGQGVQETQYF
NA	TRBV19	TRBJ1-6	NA	TGTGCCAGTAGTATTGTTACAGGGAACAATAATTCACCCCTCCACTTT	CASSIVTGNNNSPLHF
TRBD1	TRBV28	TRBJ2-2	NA	TGTGCCAGCAGCTCGGGACAGCTTTCCACCGGGGAGCTGTTTTTT	CASSSGQLSTGELFF
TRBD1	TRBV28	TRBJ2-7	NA	TGTGCCAGCAGTTTTGTAAGGGACAGGGCCTACGAGCAGTACTTC	CASSFVRDRAYEQYF
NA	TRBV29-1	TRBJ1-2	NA	TGCAGCGTTGTAACATCCCCTAACTATGGCTACACCTTC	CSVVTSPNYGYTF
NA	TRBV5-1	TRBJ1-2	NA	TGCGCCAGCAGCTCCCAGGGGCTTAACTATGGCTACACCTTC	CASSSQGLNYGYTF
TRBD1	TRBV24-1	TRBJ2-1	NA	TGTGCCACCAGTGATTTTCGCGACAGGGGCCATGAGCAGTTCTTC	CATSDFRDRGHEQFF
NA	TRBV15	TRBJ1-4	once	TGTGCCACCAGCAGGGAATTAGGTGAAAAACTGTTTTTT	CATSRELGEKLFF
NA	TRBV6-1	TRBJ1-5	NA	TGTGCCAGCAGTGAACGGCCTAAGCCCCAGCATTTT	CASSERPKPQHF
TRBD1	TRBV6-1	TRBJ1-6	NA	TGTGCCAGCAGTGCAAGTAACAGGGGTTCCAATTCACCCCTCCACTTT	CASSASNRGSNSPLHF
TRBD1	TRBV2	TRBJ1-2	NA	TGTGCCAGCCGAAAGACAGGGGACTATGGCTACACCTTC	CASRKTGDYGYTF
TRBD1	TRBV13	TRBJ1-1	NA	TGTGCCAGCAGATTACAGGGGGGGGTGACCGCTTTCTTT	CASRLQGGVTAFF
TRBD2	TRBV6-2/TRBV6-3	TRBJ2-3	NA	TGTGCCAGCAGTTCCCGTCTAGCGGGGGGGTTAGGCACAGATACGCAGTATTTT	CASSSRLAGGLGTDTQYF
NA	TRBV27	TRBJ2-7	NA	TGTGCCAGCAGTTTACGGGGTAACGAGCAGTACTTC	CASSLRGNEQYF
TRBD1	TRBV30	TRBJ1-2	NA	TGTGCCTGGGTGGACAGGGCTCATGGCTACACCTTC	CAWVDRAHGYTF
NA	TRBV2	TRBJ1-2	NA	TGTGCCAGCAGTGAAGTGGGTAACAGCGACTATGGCTACACCTTC	CASSEVGNSDYGYTF
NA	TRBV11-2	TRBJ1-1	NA	TGTGCCAGCAGCGGGCGAGGACAGTACACTGAAGCTTTCTTT	CASSGRGQYTEAFF
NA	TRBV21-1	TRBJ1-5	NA	TGTGCCAGCTCACCCGGTCGGACAGGGGGCGCTAGCAATCAGCCCCAGCATTTT	CASSPGRTGGASNQPQHF
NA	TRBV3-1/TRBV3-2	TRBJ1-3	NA	TGTGCCAGCAGCCAAGTCGTGAGGACAATTGCTGGAAACACCATATATTTT	CASSQVVRTIAGNTIYF
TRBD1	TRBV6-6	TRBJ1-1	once	TGTGCCAGCAGTACCACCCAGGGGGCGGGTCCCGCTGAAGCTTTCTTT	CASSTTQGAGPAEAFF
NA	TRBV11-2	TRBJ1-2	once	TGTGCCAGCAGCACCCCACGGGGCAGGGATAATGGCTACACCTTC	CASSTPRGRDNGYTF
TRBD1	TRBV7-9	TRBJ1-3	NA	TGTGCCAGCAGCTTTCGAGCCGGGACAGGCAATGGAAACACCATATATTTT	CASSFRAGTGNGNTIYF
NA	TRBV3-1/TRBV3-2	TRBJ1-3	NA	TGTGCCAGCAGCTACGACTGGGCACGAAACACCATATATTTT	CASSYDWARNTIYF
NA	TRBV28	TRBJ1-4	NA	TGTGCCAGCAGTTTAACGACACCAACTAATGAAAAACTGTTTTTT	CASSLTTPTNEKLFF
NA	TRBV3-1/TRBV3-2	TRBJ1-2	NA	TGTGCCAGCAGCCAAGACGGACTCAGGGTAGGCTACACCTTC	CASSQDGLRVGYTF
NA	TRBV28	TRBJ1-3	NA	TGTGCCAGCAGCGGACCCGGCTCTGGAAGCACCATGTATTTT	CASSGPGSGSTMYF
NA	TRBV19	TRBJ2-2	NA	TGTGCCAGTAGTAATGCCGGGGAGCTGTTTTTT	CASSNAGELFF
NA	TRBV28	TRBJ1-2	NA	TGTGCCAGCAGTTTGGGAGACAGGACCCTCTATGGCTACACCTTC	CASSLGDRTLYGYTF
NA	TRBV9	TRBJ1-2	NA	TGTGCCAGCAGCCCCGACGGCGGGATAGTTGCTGGCTACACCTTC	CASSPDGGIVAGYTF
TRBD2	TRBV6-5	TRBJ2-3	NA	TGTGCCAGCAGTTCGCCTAGCGGGGTAACAGATACGCAGTATTTT	CASSSPSGVTDTQYF
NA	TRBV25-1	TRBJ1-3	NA	TGTGCCAGCAGTGAATATGGTGGAAACACCATATATTTT	CASSEYGGNTIYF
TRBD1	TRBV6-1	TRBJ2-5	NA	TGTGCCAGCAGTGAAGTACGGCAGGGGGCGCGGGCCCAAGAGACCCAGTACTTC	CASSEVRQGARAQETQYF
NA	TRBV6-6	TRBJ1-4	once	TGTGCCAGCAGTTACCGGCAAACTAATGAAAAACTGTTTTTT	CASSYRQTNEKLFF
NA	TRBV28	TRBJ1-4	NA	TGTGCCAGCAGTTTGGGAGGGGCTAATGAAAAACTGTTTTTT	CASSLGGANEKLFF